One and the same sample provided the 9 T cell receptor beta chains below, sequenced in a study of identical twins. TCRdb ran MiXCR on the 5' RACE reads and lists one entry per CDR3 protein. Of some 630,000 distinct CDR3 sequences detected, about 7% appear once; the ten largest clones hold about 1.6%. This sample was shared with a second study, whose subject was yellow fever vaccine responses in identical twins.

Sequenced material: PBMCs. The source is a young woman in good health.

The DNA for the CDR3 is TGCAGTGCTAGAGGGCAGAAAGAGACCCAGTACTTC. This translates into CSARGQKETQYF. The rearrangement joins TRBV20-1 to TRBJ2-5; D unresolved. The CDR3 has 12 residues. The germline CDR1 and CDR2 sequences are DFQATT and SNEGSKA (reference sequence). Trimming took 1 base from V and 3 from J, leaving 6 bases between them.

This clonotype occurred many times. This chain uses TRBV20-1 with TRBJ2-5; 11 bases fit TRBD2. V trimming: 4 bases; J trimming: 1 base; junction bases outside the gene matches: 5. CDR1 and CDR2 from the germline V gene are DFQATT and SNEGSKA (reference sequence). This CDR3 contains 15 residues. The CDR3 sequence is CSAIRLAGPQETQYF. CDR3 sequence (DNA): TGCAGTGCTATCCGACTAGCGGGGCCCCAAGAGACCCAGTACTTC.

The chain recombines TRBV28 with TRBJ2-1; TRBD2 matches 16 bases. The CDR3 consists of 18 residues. Germline V gene lookup returns CDR1 MDHEN and CDR2 SYDVKM. Trimming at V came to 5 bases and at J to 0 bases, leaving 4 bases not matched to a gene. CDR3: CASSGGLAGGASYNEQFF. The CDR3 DNA is TGTGCCAGCAGTGGGGGACTAGCGGGAGGGGCCTCCTACAATGAGCAGTTCTTC. Full variable domain (outside the CDR3, taken from reference TRBV28 and TRBJ2-1): DVKVTQSSRYLVKRTGEKVFLECVQDMDHENMFWYRQDPGLGLRLIYFSYDVKMKEKGDIPEGYSVSREKKERFSLILESASTNQTSMYLCASSGGLAGGASYNEQFFGPGTRLTVL.

Notes on this clonotype: An end of the junction does not agree with germline; a read error may underlie this. V gene TRBV12-3 or TRBV12-4 combines with J gene TRBJ2-1, with 9 bases fitting TRBD2. The CDR3 loop spans 15 amino acids. This chain's CDR3 is CASSVAGDSYNEQFF. In DNA form, the CDR3 reads TGTGCCAGCAGTGTAGCGGGAGACTCCTACAATGAGCAGTTCTTC.

The table lists this clonotype with many counts. V and J are TRBV5-1 and TRBJ1-2; TRBD1 matches at 12 bases. J was trimmed by 6 bases and V by 4 bases; bases with no gene match: 4. CDR3 length equals 14 residues. Germline CDR1 reads SGHRS; CDR2 reads YFSETQ. CDR3 amino acids: CASSPGQGADGYTF. The CDR3 DNA sequence: TGCGCCAGCAGCCCGGGACAGGGGGCGGATGGCTACACCTTC.

This clonotype was seen repeatedly, ten times or more. The chain couples TRBV7-6 to TRBJ2-2, with D possibly being TRBD1 (5 bases). CDR1 SGHVS and CDR2 FNYEAQ come from the germline V gene. Trimming took off 2 bases at V and 5 bases at J, with 12 bases between the two ends. The CDR3 runs 15 residues. The CDR3 reads CASSLLAGKTGELFF. The DNA for the CDR3 is TGTGCCAGCAGCTTATTGGCAGGGAAAACCGGGGAGCTGTTTTTT.

This chain joins TRBV6-5 and TRBJ1-3; D remains ambiguous. This CDR3 contains 16 residues. The germline CDR1 and CDR2 sequences are MNHEY and SVGAGI. V dropped 2 bases and J dropped 2 bases, with 13 bases sitting between them. CDR3 bases: TGTGCCAGCAGTTACAGGCCCTGGCCCCCTGGAAACACCATATATTTT. It is translated as CASSYRPWPPGNTIYF.

The V call is TRBV25-1, the J call TRBJ2-6; perhaps TRBD1 as D (5 bases). This CDR3 has 17 residues. V was shortened by 1 base and J by 0 bases, with 10 bases between the two germline ends. Germline CDR1 is MGHDK and CDR2 is SYGVNS. CDR3 amino acids: CASSEWVGASGANVLTF. The CDR3 DNA follows: TGTGCCAGCAGTGAATGGGTAGGGGCCTCTGGGGCCAACGTCCTGACTTTC.

The rearrangement uses TRBV11-2 and TRBJ1-2; TRBD1 might be the D (5 bases). CDR3 length: 13 amino acids. V was cut by 5 bases and J by 4 bases, with 11 bases left in between. From germline, CDR1 is SGHAT and CDR2 FQNNGV. CDR3 DNA: TGTGCCAGCAGCCTCCGACAGATCTATGGCTACACCTTC. Translated, it gives CASSLRQIYGYTF.